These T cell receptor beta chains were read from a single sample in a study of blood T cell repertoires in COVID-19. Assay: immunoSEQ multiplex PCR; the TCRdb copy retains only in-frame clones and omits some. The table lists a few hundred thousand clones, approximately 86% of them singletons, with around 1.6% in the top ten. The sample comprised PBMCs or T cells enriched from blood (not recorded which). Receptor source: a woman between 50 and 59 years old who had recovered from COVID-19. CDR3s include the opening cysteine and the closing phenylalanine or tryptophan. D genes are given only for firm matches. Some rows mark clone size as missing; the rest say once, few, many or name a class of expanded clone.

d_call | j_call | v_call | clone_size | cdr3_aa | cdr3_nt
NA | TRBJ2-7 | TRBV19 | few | CASKHRPYSYEQYF | TGTGCCAGTAAACACAGGCCCTATTCCTACGAGCAGTACTTC
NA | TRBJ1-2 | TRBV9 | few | CASSVEGPWGVSGYTF | TGTGCCAGCAGCGTAGAGGGGCCCTGGGGGGTTTCTGGCTACACCTTC
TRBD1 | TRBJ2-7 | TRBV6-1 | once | CASSEAGTDSYEQYF | TGTGCCAGCAGTGAAGCGGGGACAGACTCCTACGAGCAGTACTTC
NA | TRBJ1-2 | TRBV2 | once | CASRFMGGYGYTF | TGTGCCAGCAGGTTTATGGGAGGCTATGGCTACACCTTC
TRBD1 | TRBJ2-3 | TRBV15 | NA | CATLTGFGTDTQYF | TGTGCCACCCTGACAGGGTTTGGCACAGATACGCAGTATTTT
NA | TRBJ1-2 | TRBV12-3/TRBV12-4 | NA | CASSLVAEAGYTF | TGTGCCAGCAGTTTAGTAGCAGAGGCCGGCTACACCTTC
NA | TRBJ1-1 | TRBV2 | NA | CASTKVDRNTEAFF | TGTGCCAGCACGAAAGTGGACAGGAACACTGAAGCTTTCTTT
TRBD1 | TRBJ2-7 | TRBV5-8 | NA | CASSLGTGGYEQYF | TGTGCCAGCAGCTTGGGGACAGGGGGCTACGAGCAGTACTTC
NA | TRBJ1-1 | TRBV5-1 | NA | CASRQERDTEAFF | TGCGCCAGCAGACAGGAAAGGGACACTGAAGCTTTCTTT
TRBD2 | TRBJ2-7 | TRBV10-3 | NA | CAISPGLDPAYEQYF | TGTGCCATCAGTCCTGGACTAGACCCCGCCTACGAGCAGTACTTC
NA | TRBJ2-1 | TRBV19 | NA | CASSTSDRQFF | TGTGCCAGTAGTACTTCGGACAGGCAGTTCTTC
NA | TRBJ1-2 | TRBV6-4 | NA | CASSDRGYGYTF | TGTGCCAGCAGTGACCGCGGCTATGGCTACACCTTC
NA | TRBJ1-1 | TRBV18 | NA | CASSPPVPGGTEAFF | TGTGCCAGCTCACCACCCGTTCCGGGGGGCACTGAAGCTTTCTTT
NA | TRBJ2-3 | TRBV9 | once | CASSVGRRDTQYF | TGTGCCAGCAGCGTAGGGAGGAGGGATACGCAGTATTTT
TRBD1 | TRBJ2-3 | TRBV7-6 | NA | CASSPTGGWTDTQYF | TGTGCCAGCAGCCCGACAGGGGGCTGGACAGATACGCAGTATTTT
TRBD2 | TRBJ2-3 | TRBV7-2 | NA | CASSPLAGHSTDTQYF | TGTGCCAGCAGCCCCCTAGCGGGCCATAGCACAGATACGCAGTATTTT
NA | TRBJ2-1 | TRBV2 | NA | CASSSTGYNEQFF | TGTGCCAGCAGTTCGACTGGTTACAATGAGCAGTTCTTC
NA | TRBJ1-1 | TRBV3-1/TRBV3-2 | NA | CASSQDFQGKAFF | TGCGCCAGCAGCCAAGATTTCCAGGGGAAAGCTTTCTTT
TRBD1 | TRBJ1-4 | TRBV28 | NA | CASSRQGAANEKLFF | TGTGCCAGCAGTCGACAGGGGGCGGCTAATGAAAAACTGTTTTTT
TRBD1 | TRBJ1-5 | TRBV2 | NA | CASSARQGGQPQHF | TGTGCCAGCAGCGCTCGACAGGGCGGCCAGCCCCAGCATTTT
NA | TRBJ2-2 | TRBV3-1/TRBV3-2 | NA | CASTPDTGELFF | TGTGCCAGTACTCCGGACACCGGGGAGCTGTTTTTT
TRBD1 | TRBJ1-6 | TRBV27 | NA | CASSDRGDNSPLHF | TGTGCCAGCAGCGACAGGGGGGATAATTCACCCCTCCACTTT
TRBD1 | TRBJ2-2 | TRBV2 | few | CASSGQGGSTGELFF | TGTGCCAGCAGCGGACAGGGTGGTAGCACCGGGGAGCTGTTTTTT
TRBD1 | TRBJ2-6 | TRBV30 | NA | CACPPGQGGSGANVLTF | TGTGCCTGCCCCCCGGGACAGGGGGGTTCTGGGGCCAACGTCCTGACTTTC
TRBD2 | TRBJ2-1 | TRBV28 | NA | CASSLGGPYNEQFF | TGTGCCAGCAGTTTGGGAGGGCCGTACAATGAGCAGTTCTTC
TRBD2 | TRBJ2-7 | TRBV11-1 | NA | CASSPLPGLGQYEQYF | TGTGCCAGCAGCCCACTTCCGGGACTAGGGCAATACGAGCAGTACTTC
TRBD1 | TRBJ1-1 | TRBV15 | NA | CATSRGTGRAEAFF | TGTGCCACCAGCAGAGGGACAGGGAGGGCTGAAGCTTTCTTT
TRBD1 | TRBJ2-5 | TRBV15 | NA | CATSRSRDRGLPGETQYF | TGTGCCACCAGCAGGTCCCGGGACAGGGGGCTCCCTGGGGAGACCCAGTACTTC
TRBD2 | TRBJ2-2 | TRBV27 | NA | CASRRLAGENHGELFF | TGTGCCAGCAGACGACTAGCGGGAGAGAACCACGGGGAGCTGTTTTTT
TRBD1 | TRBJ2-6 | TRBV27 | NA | CASSSLQGGANVLTF | TGTGCCAGCAGTTCTTTACAGGGGGGGGCCAACGTCCTGACTTTC
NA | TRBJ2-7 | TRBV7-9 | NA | CASSLVEGRRRETYEQYF | TGTGCCAGCAGCTTAGTAGAAGGTCGGCGGAGAGAGACCTACGAGCAGTACTTC
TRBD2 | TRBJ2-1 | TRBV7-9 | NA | CASSPTIAGGWDEQFF | TGTGCCAGCAGCCCAACCATAGCGGGAGGGTGGGATGAGCAGTTCTTC
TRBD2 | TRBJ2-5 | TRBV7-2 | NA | CASSASLAGGQTQYF | TGTGCCAGCAGCGCGAGCCTAGCGGGAGGACAGACCCAGTACTTC
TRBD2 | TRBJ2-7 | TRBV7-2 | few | CASSLATSGTPSEQYF | TGTGCCAGCAGCTTAGCGACTAGCGGGACCCCAAGCGAGCAGTACTTC
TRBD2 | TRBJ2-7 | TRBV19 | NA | CASSTEGLGGLEQYF | TGTGCCAGTAGTACGGAGGGACTGGGAGGGCTCGAGCAGTACTTC
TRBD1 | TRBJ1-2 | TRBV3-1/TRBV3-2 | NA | CASSTPGQGGDYGYTF | TGTGCCAGCAGCACTCCGGGACAGGGCGGCGACTATGGCTACACCTTC
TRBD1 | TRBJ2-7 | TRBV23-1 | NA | CASSQSGYSRDRGYEQYF | TGCGCCAGCAGTCAATCGGGTTACAGTCGGGACAGGGGATACGAGCAGTACTTC
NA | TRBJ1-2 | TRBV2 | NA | CASSETENYYGYTF | TGTGCCAGCAGTGAAACGGAGAATTACTATGGCTACACCTTC
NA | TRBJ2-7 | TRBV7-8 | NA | CASSPPGPTTGEQYF | TGTGCCAGCAGCCCCCCCGGACCAACTACAGGGGAGCAGTACTTC
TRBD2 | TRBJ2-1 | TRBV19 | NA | CASSRFLESGRAYNEQFF | TGTGCCAGTAGTCGCTTTTTGGAAAGCGGGAGGGCTTACAATGAGCAGTTCTTC
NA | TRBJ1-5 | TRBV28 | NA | CASSLYRGNQPQHF | TGTGCCAGCAGTCTGTACAGGGGCAATCAGCCCCAGCATTTT
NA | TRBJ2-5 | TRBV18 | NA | CASSPPTVLGETQYF | TGTGCCAGCTCACCACCAACAGTCCTGGGAGAGACCCAGTACTTC
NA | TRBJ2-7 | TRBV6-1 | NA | CASSEVLVRVYEQYF | TGTGCCAGCAGTGAAGTTCTCGTTCGAGTCTACGAGCAGTACTTC
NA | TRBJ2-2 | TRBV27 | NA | CASSRQGVSGTGELFF | TGTGCCAGCAGTAGACAGGGAGTCAGCGGGACCGGGGAGCTGTTTTTT
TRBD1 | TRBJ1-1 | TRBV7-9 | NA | CASGVGQANTEAFF | TGTGCCAGCGGGGTCGGACAGGCAAACACTGAAGCTTTCTTT
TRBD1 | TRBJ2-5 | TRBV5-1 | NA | CASSLRTGGLQETQYF | TGCGCCAGCAGCTTACGGACAGGGGGACTCCAAGAGACCCAGTACTTC
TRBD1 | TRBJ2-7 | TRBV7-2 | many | CASSPDRGIYEQYF | TGTGCCAGCAGCCCAGACAGGGGTATATACGAGCAGTACTTC
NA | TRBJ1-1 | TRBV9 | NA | CASSAGTFMNTEAFF | TGTGCCAGCAGTGCCGGGACATTTATGAACACTGAAGCTTTCTTT
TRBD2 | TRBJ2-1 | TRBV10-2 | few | CATTTRLAGHNEQFF | TGCGCCACCACTACCCGACTAGCGGGACACAATGAGCAGTTCTTC
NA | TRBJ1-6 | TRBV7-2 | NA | CASTLQVIGNSPLHF | TGTGCCAGCACCCTTCAGGTCATAGGAAATTCACCCCTCCACTTT